This entry features one TCR beta chain sequence. What was amplified from RNA transcripts were TCR beta CDR3 regions. TCR CDR3 underwent first-round RT-PCR with the HTBI primer set. Using its own MiXCR run on the multiplex PCR reads, TCRdb lists one record per CDR3 protein. The sample contains 500,000 to 550,000 distinct CDR3 sequences, around 20% of which appear only once. The sample comes from a study of T cells in Graves' hyperthyroidism and ophthalmopathy. The germline V gene encodes CDR1 MDHEN and CDR2 SYDVKM. Trimming left V 3 bases short and J 1 base short, with 6 bases between. This CDR3 has 13 amino acids.

Sequenced sample: blood. This chain connects TRBV28 to TRBJ1-1, with unresolved D. The receptor's source is a young man with Graves' hyperthyroidism. The CDR3 DNA reads as TGTGCCAGCAGTTTTCGAAAGAACACTGAAGCTTTCTTT. This translates into CASSFRKNTEAFF.